What follows describes a single T cell receptor (beta chain). Other nucleotide sequences in the sample specify the same CDR3. Sorted subsets were amplified in replicate PCRs using 200 ng DNA, approximately 30,000 T cell genomes. Here immunoSEQ multiplex PCR was the method, and the copy in TCRdb shows in-frame clones only, minus some. The sample has some 1.5 million clones; roughly 95% are singletons. This entry is derived from a study of shared clonotypes between healthy human individuals. As for the study in general: The people who gave samples were a couple of women and three men aged 18 to 49.

This clonotype was sampled from a young man in good health. Sequencing was performed on naive CD4+ T cells sorted from blood. Subset: CD45RA+ positively selected.

CDR3 in DNA: TGTGCCAGCAGCGCCGGGACATACCAAGAGACCCAGTACTTC. As protein: CASSAGTYQETQYF. V and J are TRBV2 and TRBJ2-5; D is possibly TRBD1 (6 bases). CDR3 length: 14 residues. V lost 6 bases and J lost 0, with 11 bases in between. CDR1 and CDR2 (germline): SNHLY, FYNNEI.